One sample yielded the 30 T cell receptor beta chains listed below, sequenced in a study of T cell responses to AZD1222 COVID-19 vaccine. Profiled with immunoSEQ multiplex PCR; TCRdb holds only in-frame clones, not every one. Of 180,000 or so clones detected, around nine tenths appear once; the ten largest clones hold 2.6%. This specimen was peripheral blood, taken on day 0 of AZD1222 vaccination. The origin of the receptors is an adult in good health.

The chain recombines TRBV27 with TRBJ2-3; D might be TRBD2 (6 bases). V gave up 6 bases and J gave up 5 bases, with 9 bases separating them. This CDR3 spans 12 amino acids. Looked up from germline, CDR1 is MNHEY and CDR2 is SMNVEV (reference sequence). CDR3 DNA sequence: TGTGCCAGCAGCCTGGGGGGAGATACGCAGTATTTT. Translating gives CASSLGGDTQYF.

The DNA for the CDR3 is TGCGCCAGCAGCCGCACGGGGACAGCGACCGGGGAGCTGTTTTTT. Its protein product is CASSRTGTATGELFF. The rearrangement links TRBV4-1 to TRBJ2-2; TRBD1 aligns across 7 bases. Germline-derived CDR1 and CDR2 are MGHRA and YSYEKL. This CDR3 has 15 residues. Trimming at V came to 4 bases and at J to 5 bases, leaving 7 bases not matched to a gene.

The chain uses TRBV19 and TRBJ2-2; D possibly corresponds to TRBD2 (7 bases). Germline CDR1 reads LNHDA; CDR2 reads SQIVND (reference sequence). This CDR3 has 16 amino acids. Trimming took off 2 bases at V and 5 bases at J, with 15 bases between the two ends. CDR3 in amino acids: CASSILGGAHTGELFF. CDR3 coding DNA: TGTGCCAGTAGTATACTGGGGGGGGCCCATACCGGGGAGCTGTTTTTT.

The genes are TRBV7-8 and TRBJ1-4, with 7 positions matching TRBD1. After removal of 5 bases from V and 1 base from J, the junction contained 4 bases not matched to a gene. The CDR3 covers 15 residues. Germline V gene data show CDR1 as SGHVS and CDR2 as FQNEAQ. The CDR3 coding sequence is TGTGCCAGCAGCCTTCGACAGGGAACTAATGAAAAACTGTTTTTT. Its protein is CASSLRQGTNEKLFF.

The chain couples TRBV7-9 to TRBJ1-4, with D unclear. The CDR3 contains 15 residues. Germline V CDR1 and CDR2: SEHNR, FQNEAQ (reference sequence). V lost 2 bases to trimming and J lost 2 bases, with 9 bases between them. The CDR3, as DNA: TGTGCCAGCAGCTTAAAAAGCGCGACTAATGAAAAACTGTTTTTT. It is translated as CASSLKSATNEKLFF.

The chain is built from TRBV2 and TRBJ2-7; D assignment may be TRBD1 or TRBD2 (5 bases each). The CDR3 totals 16 residues. V lost 3 bases and J lost 2, with 17 bases in between. Germline V CDR1 and CDR2: SNHLY, FYNNEI. The CDR3 nucleotides are TGTGCCAGCAGTGATCAAGAGGGGTTTATGACCTACGAGCAGTACTTC. Its protein product is CASSDQEGFMTYEQYF.

The chain combines TRBV9 with TRBJ2-5; D is undetermined. Trimming left V 0 bases short and J 2 bases short, with 8 bases between. This CDR3 region has 14 residues. In germline, CDR1 is SGDLS, CDR2 YYNGEE. The CDR3 region has the DNA TGTGCCAGCAGCGTAGCAGTGAGTCAAGAGACCCAGTACTTC. Translating gives CASSVAVSQETQYF. Based on the CDR3 plus reference TRBV9 and TRBJ2-5, the full variable domain is DSGVTQTPKHLITATGQRVTLRCSPRSGDLSVYWYQQSLDQGLQFLIQYYNGEERAKGNILERFSAQQFPDLHSELNLSSLELGDSALYFCASSVAVSQETQYFGPGTRLLVL.

The chain recombines TRBV7-2 with TRBJ1-2; 9 bases align to TRBD1. Germline V gene lookup returns CDR1 SGHTA and CDR2 FQGNSA. The CDR3 totals 17 residues. V gave up 4 bases and J gave up 4 bases; unmatched junction bases: 13. CDR3 bases: TGTGCCAGCAGCTCAAGTCGCGAAACAGGGGGCTTCTATGGCTACACCTTC. Translating gives CASSSSRETGGFYGYTF.

This chain links TRBV28 with TRBJ2-7; D is unresolved. The V end lost 10 bases, the J end lost 0 bases, and 25 bases lay between the germline ends. CDR1 MDHEN and CDR2 SYDVKM come from the germline V gene. The CDR3 is 17 amino acids. CDR3 residues: CATRPPDYWAYSYEQYF. Here the CDR3 DNA reads TGTGCCACCCGGCCTCCGGATTACTGGGCCTACTCCTACGAGCAGTACTTC.

This clone was seen a single time. The chain carries TRBV6-5 and TRBJ2-7; 12 bases match TRBD2. Germline CDR1 MNHEY, CDR2 SVGAGI. The J segment lost 3 bases and the V segment lost 7 bases, leaving 4 bases of the junction unmatched. The CDR3 length is 14 residues. The CDR3 DNA reads as TGTGCCAGCACCGGACTAGCGGGACTCTACGAGCAGTACTTC. Translated: CASTGLAGLYEQYF.

The chain employs TRBV5-4 and TRBJ1-2; no clear D. There are 13 residues in the CDR3. Germline V CDR1 and CDR2: SGHNT, YYREEE (reference sequence). V shed 0 bases and J shed 5 bases, with 8 bases lying between them. As DNA, the CDR3 is TGTGCCAGCAGCTTGGGGACTGGTTATGGCTACACCTTC. It encodes CASSLGTGYGYTF.

The chain uses TRBV27 and TRBJ1-2; D is unresolved. The CDR3 spans 14 residues. Trimming left V 5 bases short and J 0 bases short, with 10 bases between. Germline CDR1 reads MNHEY; CDR2 reads SMNVEV (reference sequence). As DNA, the CDR3 is TGTGCCAGCAGTCCTCCGGACGCTAACTATGGCTACACCTTC. It yields the protein CASSPPDANYGYTF.

This chain joins TRBV19 and TRBJ2-7, with TRBD2 as a possible D gene (5 bases). V lost 5 bases to trimming and J lost 6 bases, with 14 bases between them. The CDR3 is made up of 13 amino acids. Germline V gene lookup returns CDR1 LNHDA and CDR2 SQIVND (reference sequence). DNA for the CDR3: TGTGCCAGTAGTCCGCGTACTAGGTCCGAGCAGTACTTC. Protein sequence: CASSPRTRSEQYF.

The chain joins TRBV5-1 to TRBJ1-1; possibly TRBD1 for D (6 bases). The V gene's germline CDR1 is SGHRS and CDR2 YFSETQ. The CDR3 consists of 15 residues. The V end was cut by 1 base, the J end by 1 base, with 11 bases between. In DNA, the CDR3 is TGCGCCAGCAGCTTGAATACAGGGTGGAACACTGAAGCTTTCTTT. The encoded protein is CASSLNTGWNTEAFF.

V and J are TRBV21-1 and TRBJ2-1; the table's D call of TRBD2 was not tested on the DNA. TRBV21-1 is marked as a pseudogene. The CDR3 is made up of 15 amino acids. Here the CDR3 DNA reads TGTGCCAGCAGCGAAGGACTAGCGGGAGGTCATGAGCAGTTCTTC. Translation: CASSEGLAGGHEQFF.

The chain combines TRBV27 with TRBJ1-6, with TRBD1 as a possible D gene (6 bases). Between the trimmed V and J ends, which lost 6 bases and 8 bases, there was a span of 14 bases. This CDR3 is 14 amino acids long. Per germline, CDR1 MNHEY and CDR2 SMNVEV (reference sequence). The CDR3: CASRGHGVDSPLHF. Here the CDR3 DNA reads TGTGCCAGCAGGGGACATGGTGTCGATTCACCCCTCCACTTT.

Comments on this clone: Because it lacks the conserved phenylalanine or tryptophan at the end, this CDR3 is likely a read error. The chain has TRBV27 and TRBJ1-2, with 7 bases that match TRBD1. CDR3 length: 13 residues. The V and J ends lost 4 bases and 7 bases, in that order; junction bases with no gene match: 6. Looked up from germline, CDR1 is MNHEY and CDR2 is SMNVEV (reference sequence). The CDR3: CASSSRQGVGYTL. CDR3 nucleotide sequence: TGTGCCAGCAGTTCCCGACAGGGTGTTGGCTACACCCTC.

The V call is TRBV7-6, the J call TRBJ2-3; 8 bases fit TRBD2. The germline gives CDR1 SGHVS, CDR2 FNYEAQ. The ends lost 0 bases at V and 3 bases at J; junction bases unmatched: 5. The CDR3 loop spans 16 amino acids. The CDR3 nucleotides read TGTGCCAGCAGCTTAGCGCAGCGGGAGCCTACAGATACGCAGTATTTT. It codes for CASSLAQREPTDTQYF.

The chain recombines TRBV19 with TRBJ1-5, with D possibly matching TRBD1 (6 bases). The CDR3 covers 19 residues. With 7 bases removed from V and 0 bases from J, the gap between germline ends came to 25 bases. Germline CDR1 LNHDA, CDR2 SQIVND (reference sequence). DNA of the CDR3: TGTGCCAGTACTCCAGCGGGGGGGCGCGATCTGGTTAGCAATCAGCCCCAGCATTTT. Translation gives CASTPAGGRDLVSNQPQHF.

V and J are TRBV27 and TRBJ1-1, with a weak D call TRBD1 (5 bases). The CDR3 is 14 residues long. Germline CDR1 is MNHEY and CDR2 is SMNVEV (reference sequence). The ends were cut back, 6 bases at V and 4 bases at J, with 15 bases in the middle. The CDR3 loop reads CASRVKMGPTEAFF. DNA for the CDR3: TGTGCCAGCAGAGTCAAAATGGGACCCACTGAAGCTTTCTTT.

This clone is a singleton in its sample. The chain combines TRBV12-3 or TRBV12-4 with TRBJ2-4; D perhaps matches TRBD2 (5 bases). V lost 3 bases, J lost 11 bases, and 11 bases lay in between. The CDR3 length is 12 residues. CDR3 amino acids: CASSLSYGVQYF. For the CDR3, the DNA is TGTGCCAGCAGTTTGTCTTACGGGGTTCAGTACTTC.

J is TRBJ1-1 and V is TRBV27; D is uncertain. The CDR3 loop spans 13 amino acids. Per the germline V gene, CDR1 is MNHEY and CDR2 is SMNVEV (reference sequence). The germline V and J ends were trimmed by 2 bases and 4 bases, with 8 bases remaining between them. The CDR3 is CASSLDRFTEAFF. The CDR3 DNA reads TGTGCCAGCAGTTTAGATCGGTTCACTGAAGCTTTCTTT.

This clone has just one count. The chain carries TRBV5-4 and TRBJ2-5; no definite D call. The CDR3 is 14 residues long. Germline values: CDR1 SGHNT, CDR2 YYREEE (reference sequence). Trimming removed 4 bases at V and 0 bases at J, with 10 bases between. The CDR3 region has the DNA TGTGCCAGCAGCCGCGGATTTAACCAAGAGACCCAGTACTTC. It codes for CASSRGFNQETQYF.

The table lists this clone with a count of one. The chain combines TRBV27 with TRBJ2-6, with D perhaps TRBD1 (5 bases). This CDR3 contains 15 residues. Trimming removed 3 bases from V and 4 bases from J, with 10 bases in between. Germline lookup yields CDR1 MNHEY and CDR2 SMNVEV (reference sequence). The CDR3 region has the DNA TGTGCCAGCAGTTTCCAGGGAACAGGGGCCAACGTCCTGACTTTC. This sequence encodes CASSFQGTGANVLTF.

The chain links TRBV5-4 to TRBJ1-4; 10 bases agree with TRBD1. CDR1 and CDR2 from the germline V gene are SGHNT and YYREEE (reference sequence). The CDR3 totals 15 residues. V lost 4 bases to trimming and J lost 6 bases; unmatched junction nucleotides: 6. Here the CDR3 DNA reads TGTGCCAGCAGCCAGGGGACAGGGGCATATGAAAAACTGTTTTTT. It translates to CASSQGTGAYEKLFF. Combining the CDR3 with reference TRBV5-4 and TRBJ1-4 gives the whole variable domain ETGVTQSPTHLIKTRGQQVTLRCSSQSGHNTVSWYQQALGQGPQFIFQYYREEENGRGNFPPRFSGLQFPNYSSELNVNALELDDSALYLCASSQGTGAYEKLFFGSGTQLSVL.

This chain links TRBV11-1 with TRBJ1-1; D remains ambiguous. The CDR3 has 13 residues. The V gene lost 4 bases and the J gene lost 1 base, with 7 bases spanning the gap. Germline V CDR1 and CDR2: SGHAT, FQDESV (reference sequence). CDR3 sequence (DNA): TGTGCCAGCAGCTCGGAAGGGAACACTGAAGCTTTCTTT. Protein product: CASSSEGNTEAFF.

A word on this clone: This sample includes further DNA sequences coding for the same CDR3. V gene TRBV18 combines with J gene TRBJ1-2, with 7 bases identical to TRBD1. V was pared by 2 bases and J by 3 bases, with 0 bases of the junction left unmatched. Germline loops: CDR1 KGHSH, CDR2 LQKENI. The CDR3 extends over 13 amino acids. CDR3 sequence (DNA): TGTGCCAGCTCACCAGGGACAGACTATGGCTACACCTTC. Protein: CASSPGTDYGYTF. Based on the CDR3 plus reference TRBV18 and TRBJ1-2, the full variable domain is NAGVMQNPRHLVRRRGQEARLRCSPMKGHSHVYWYRQLPEEGLKFMVYLQKENIIDESGMPKERFSAEFPKEGPSILRIQQVVRGDSAAYFCASSPGTDYGYTFGSGTRLTVV.

The chain is built from TRBV11-3 and TRBJ2-7; 8 nucleotides align to TRBD1. This CDR3 is 15 amino acids long. CDR1 is SGHNT, CDR2 YENEEA, per germline. Germline trimming cut 3 bases from V and 3 bases from J; bases unmatched to any gene: 7. Here the CDR3 DNA reads TGTGCCAGCAGCTTGGGGCGGACAGGGAGCTACGAGCAGTACTTC. Translation: CASSLGRTGSYEQYF.

The rearrangement links TRBV7-9 to TRBJ2-6; D ambiguous. V was shortened by 3 bases and J by 1 base, with 4 bases between the two germline ends. The CDR3 covers 14 residues. Germline V gene data show CDR1 as SEHNR and CDR2 as FQNEAQ (reference sequence). The CDR3 loop is CASSFGSGANVLTF. The CDR3 DNA follows: TGTGCCAGCAGCTTTGGTTCTGGGGCCAACGTCCTGACTTTC.

The chain couples TRBV27 to TRBJ1-6, with 8 bases lining up with TRBD1. CDR3 length: 17 residues. The germline V gene encodes CDR1 MNHEY and CDR2 SMNVEV (reference sequence). Losses at the gene ends were 0 bases for V and 5 bases for J; bases not matched to a gene: 6. CDR3 coding DNA: TGTGCCAGCAGTTTATCGCCAGGGGGCGCGCATAATTCACCCCTCCACTTT. It yields the protein CASSLSPGGAHNSPLHF.